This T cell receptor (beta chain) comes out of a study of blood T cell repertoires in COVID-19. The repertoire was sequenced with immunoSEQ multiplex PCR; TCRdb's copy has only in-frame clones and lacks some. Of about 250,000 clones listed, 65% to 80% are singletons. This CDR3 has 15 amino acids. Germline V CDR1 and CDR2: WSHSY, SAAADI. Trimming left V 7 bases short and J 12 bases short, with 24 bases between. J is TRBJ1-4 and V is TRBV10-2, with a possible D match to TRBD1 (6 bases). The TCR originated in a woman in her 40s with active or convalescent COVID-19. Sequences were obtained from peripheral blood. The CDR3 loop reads CASTSRRDTRGELFF. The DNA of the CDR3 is TGCGCCAGCACCTCCCGTCGGGACACCCGAGGGGAACTGTTTTTT.